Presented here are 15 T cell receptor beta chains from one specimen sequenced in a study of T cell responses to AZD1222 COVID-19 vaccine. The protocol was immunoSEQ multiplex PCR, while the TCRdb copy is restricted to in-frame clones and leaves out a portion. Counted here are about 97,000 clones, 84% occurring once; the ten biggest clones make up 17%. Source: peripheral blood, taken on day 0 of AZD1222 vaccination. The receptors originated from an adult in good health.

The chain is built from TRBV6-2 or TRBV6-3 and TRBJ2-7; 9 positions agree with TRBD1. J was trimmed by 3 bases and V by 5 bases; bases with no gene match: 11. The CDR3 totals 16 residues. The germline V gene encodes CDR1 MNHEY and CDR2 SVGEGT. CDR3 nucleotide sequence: TGTGCCAGCAGTACAGCTCACCGGACAGGGGTCTACGAGCAGTACGTC. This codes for CASSTAHRTGVYEQYV.

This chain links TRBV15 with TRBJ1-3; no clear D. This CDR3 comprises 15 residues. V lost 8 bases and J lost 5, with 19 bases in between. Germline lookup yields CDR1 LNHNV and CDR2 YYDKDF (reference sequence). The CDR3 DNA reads TGTGCCACCGGAGATAACCGGGTTTCTCGAAACACCATATATTTT. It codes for CATGDNRVSRNTIYF.

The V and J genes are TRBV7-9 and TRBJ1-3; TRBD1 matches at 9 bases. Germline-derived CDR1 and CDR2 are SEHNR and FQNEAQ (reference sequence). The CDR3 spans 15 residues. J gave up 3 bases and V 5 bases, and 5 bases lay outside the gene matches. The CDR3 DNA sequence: TGTGCCAGCAGCCTCGGACAGGGGTTTGGAAACACCATATATTTT. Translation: CASSLGQGFGNTIYF.

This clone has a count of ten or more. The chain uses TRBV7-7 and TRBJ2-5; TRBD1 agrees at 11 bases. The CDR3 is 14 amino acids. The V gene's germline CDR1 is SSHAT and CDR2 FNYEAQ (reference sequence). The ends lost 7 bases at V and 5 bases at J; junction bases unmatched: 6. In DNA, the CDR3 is TGTGCCAGCACCCGGACAGGGGGCGAGGAGACCCAGTACTTC. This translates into CASTRTGGEETQYF.

CDR3 in amino acids: CASSPGGNNQPQHF. CDR3 nucleotide sequence: TGTGCCAGCTCACCAGGGGGCAACAATCAGCCCCAGCATTTT. The chain links TRBV18 to TRBJ1-5; a weak D match, TRBD1 (6 bases). The ends were cut back, 2 bases at V and 3 bases at J, with 8 bases in the middle. Per germline, CDR1 KGHSH and CDR2 LQKENI. CDR3 length: 14 residues.

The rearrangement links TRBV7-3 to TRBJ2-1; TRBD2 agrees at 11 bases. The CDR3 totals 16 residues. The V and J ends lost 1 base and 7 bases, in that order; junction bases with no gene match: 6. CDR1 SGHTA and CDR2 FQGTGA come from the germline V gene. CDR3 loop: CASSLMLAGGRNEQFF. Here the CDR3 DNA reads TGTGCCAGCAGCTTAATGCTAGCGGGAGGTCGGAATGAGCAGTTCTTC. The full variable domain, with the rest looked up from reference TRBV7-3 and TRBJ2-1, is GAGVSQTPSNKVTEKGKYVELRCDPISGHTALYWYRQSLGQGPEFLIYFQGTGAADDSGLPNDRFFAVRPEGSVSTLKIQRTERGDSAVYLCASSLMLAGGRNEQFFGPGTRLTVL.

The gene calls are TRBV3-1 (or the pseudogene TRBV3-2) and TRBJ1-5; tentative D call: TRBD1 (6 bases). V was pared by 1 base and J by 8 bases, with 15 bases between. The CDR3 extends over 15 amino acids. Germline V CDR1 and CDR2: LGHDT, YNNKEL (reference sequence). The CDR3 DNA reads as TGTGCCAGCAGCCAAGGTGGGCAGGGGAAGGAGCCCCAGCATTTT. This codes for CASSQGGQGKEPQHF.

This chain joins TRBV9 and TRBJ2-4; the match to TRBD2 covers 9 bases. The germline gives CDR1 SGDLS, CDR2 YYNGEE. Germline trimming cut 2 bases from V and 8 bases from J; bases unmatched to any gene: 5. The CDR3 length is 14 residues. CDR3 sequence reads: CASSVSGGLDIQYF. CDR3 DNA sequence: TGTGCCAGCAGCGTCAGCGGGGGGTTGGACATTCAGTACTTC.

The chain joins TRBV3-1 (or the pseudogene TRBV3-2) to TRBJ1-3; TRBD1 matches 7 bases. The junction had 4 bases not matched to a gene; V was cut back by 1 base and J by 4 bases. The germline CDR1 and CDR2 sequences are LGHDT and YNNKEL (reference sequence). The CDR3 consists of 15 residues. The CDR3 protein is CASSQGAGGGNTIYF. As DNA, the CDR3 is TGTGCCAGCAGCCAAGGGGCAGGGGGAGGAAACACCATATATTTT.

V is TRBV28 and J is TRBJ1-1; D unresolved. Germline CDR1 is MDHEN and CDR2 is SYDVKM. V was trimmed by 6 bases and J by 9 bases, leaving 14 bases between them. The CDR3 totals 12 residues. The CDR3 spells CASSVSGTQAFF. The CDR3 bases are TGTGCCAGCAGCGTCAGCGGAACCCAAGCTTTCTTT.

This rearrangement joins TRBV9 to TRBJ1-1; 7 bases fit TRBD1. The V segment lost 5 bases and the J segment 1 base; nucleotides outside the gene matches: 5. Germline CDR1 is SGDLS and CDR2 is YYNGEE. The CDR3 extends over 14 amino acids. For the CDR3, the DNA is TGTGCCAGCAGTCTCGGGACAGAGAACACTGAAGCTTTCTTT. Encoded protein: CASSLGTENTEAFF.

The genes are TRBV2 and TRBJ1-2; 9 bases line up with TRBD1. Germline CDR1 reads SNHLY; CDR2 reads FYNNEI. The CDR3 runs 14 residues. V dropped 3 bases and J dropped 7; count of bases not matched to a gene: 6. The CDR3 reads CASSENRGQGGYTF. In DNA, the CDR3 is TGTGCCAGCAGTGAGAACAGGGGGCAGGGTGGCTACACCTTC.

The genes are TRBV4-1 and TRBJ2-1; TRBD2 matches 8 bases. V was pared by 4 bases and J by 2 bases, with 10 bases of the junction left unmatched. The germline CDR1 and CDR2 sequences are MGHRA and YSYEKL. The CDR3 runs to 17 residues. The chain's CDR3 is CASSRLLAVYPYNEQFF. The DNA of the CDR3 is TGCGCCAGCAGCCGCCTACTAGCGGTCTATCCCTACAATGAGCAGTTCTTC.

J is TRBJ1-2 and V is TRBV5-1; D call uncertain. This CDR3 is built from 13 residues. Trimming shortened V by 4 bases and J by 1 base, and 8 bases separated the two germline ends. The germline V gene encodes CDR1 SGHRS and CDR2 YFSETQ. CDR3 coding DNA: TGCGCCAGCAGCCAGACGGTTAACTATGGCTACACCTTC. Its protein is CASSQTVNYGYTF.

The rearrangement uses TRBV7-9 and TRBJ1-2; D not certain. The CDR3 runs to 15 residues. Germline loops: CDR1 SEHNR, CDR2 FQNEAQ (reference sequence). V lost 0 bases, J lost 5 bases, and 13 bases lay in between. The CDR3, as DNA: TGTGCCAGCAGCTTAGCTTCCAGCCCTCAGTATGGCTACACCTTC. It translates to CASSLASSPQYGYTF. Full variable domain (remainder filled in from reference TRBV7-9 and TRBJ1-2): DTGVSQNPRHKITKRGQNVTFRCDPISEHNRLYWYRQTLGQGPEFLTYFQNEAQLEKSRLLSDRFSAERPKGSFSTLEIQRTEQGDSAMYLCASSLASSPQYGYTFGSGTRLTVV.